This T cell receptor beta chain was documented in a study of T cell repertoires in ileal Crohn's disease. About the study: At surgery, 35% to 40% of patients smoked, with median disease duration 7.9 years. Surgery for a complication: stricturing in 61%, penetrating in approximately 39%.

Concerning this clone itself: The antigen remains unidentified.

Sequencing used immunoSEQ multiplex PCR; TCRdb keeps in-frame clones, though not all of them. The repertoire holds around 5,000 clones, with nearly 75% as singletons. The study's findings and limits: Compared with non-smokers, active smokers at surgery showed more clonal expansions. All patients with clonality above 26.8% had endoscopic recurrence.

The specimen sequenced was ileal tissue. The TCR sequence derives from an adult with Crohn's disease.

The CDR3 here is CASSPLDRTNYGYTF. The CDR3 region has the DNA TGCGCCAGCAGCCCCCTGGACAGGACCAACTATGGCTACACCTTC. The rearrangement links TRBV4-1 to TRBJ1-2, with 7 bases aligning to TRBD1. Trimming took 4 bases from V and 2 from J; bases not matched to a gene: 7. Per the germline V gene, CDR1 is MGHRA and CDR2 is YSYEKL. CDR3 length: 15 residues.